These 13 T cell receptor beta chains originate from one sample sequenced in a study of blood T cell repertoires in COVID-19. Generated by immunoSEQ multiplex PCR, the TCRdb table keeps only in-frame clones and is missing some. The sample has some 130,000 clones, about 89% seen once. The specimen sequenced was peripheral blood. Receptor source: a woman in her 70s with COVID-19, enrolled during active disease.

V gene TRBV28 combines with J gene TRBJ2-5, with D maybe TRBD1 (6 bases). The V end was cut by 5 bases, the J end by 0 bases, with 13 bases between. The germline V gene has CDR1 MDHEN and CDR2 SYDVKM. The length of the CDR3 is 15 residues. The CDR3 sequence is CASSEDSSYQETQYF. The CDR3 region has the DNA TGTGCCAGCAGTGAGGACAGTTCCTACCAAGAGACCCAGTACTTC.

This sequence joins TRBV2 and TRBJ2-1; 15 nucleotides match TRBD2. J gave up 2 bases and V 6 bases, and 20 bases lay outside the gene matches. Germline V lookup: CDR1 SNHLY, CDR2 FYNNEI. The CDR3 contains 22 residues. The CDR3: CASSRTPSGTSGGIGPYNEQFF. CDR3 DNA sequence: TGTGCCAGCAGCCGAACCCCGTCTGGGACTAGCGGGGGGATAGGACCCTACAATGAGCAGTTCTTC.

V usage is TRBV7-9 and J usage is TRBJ1-1; 8 bases fit TRBD1. V shed 4 bases and J 10 bases; nucleotides not matched to a gene: 2. The CDR3 has 11 residues. Germline CDR1 SEHNR, CDR2 FQNEAQ (reference sequence). DNA of the CDR3: TGTGCCAGCAGCTCCCAGGGGGCAGCTTTCTTT. Translated, it gives CASSSQGAAFF.

The chain carries TRBV3-1 (or the pseudogene TRBV3-2) and TRBJ2-7, with 9 bases aligning to TRBD2. The CDR3 has 16 amino acids. The junction had 10 bases not matched to a gene; V was cut back by 0 bases and J by 7 bases. Germline V CDR1 and CDR2: LGHDT, YNNKEL (reference sequence). CDR3 nucleotides: TGTGCCAGCAGCCAAGATACGGCTAGCGGGGTGTGGGAGCAGTACTTC. Its protein product is CASSQDTASGVWEQYF.

The chain recombines TRBV28 with TRBJ2-7; TRBD1 aligns across 9 bases. Germline CDR1 reads MDHEN; CDR2 reads SYDVKM. CDR3 length equals 15 residues. The V gene end was trimmed by 6 bases and the J gene end by 6 bases; junction bases not matched to a gene: 12. CDR3 sequence: CASSKSGTGFGEQYF. CDR3 nucleotides: TGTGCCAGCAGCAAATCCGGGACAGGGTTTGGCGAGCAGTACTTC.

The chain recombines TRBV5-4 with TRBJ1-2; D perhaps matches TRBD1 (6 bases). Trimming left V 4 bases short and J 4 bases short, with 17 bases between. The CDR3 spans 15 residues. Per the germline V gene, CDR1 is SGHNT and CDR2 is YYREEE (reference sequence). CDR3 loop: CASSPSGDYGYGYTF. The CDR3 region has the DNA TGTGCCAGCAGCCCCTCAGGGGATTACGGCTATGGCTACACCTTC.

This clone has more than one count but fewer than ten. CDR3 in amino acids: CATSTLEGASYEQYF. As DNA, the CDR3 is TGTGCCACCAGCACCCTTGAGGGAGCTTCCTACGAGCAGTACTTC. The gene calls are TRBV15 and TRBJ2-7; D may be TRBD2 (5 bases). Trimming took 4 bases from V and 1 from J, leaving 14 bases between them. Per germline, CDR1 LNHNV and CDR2 YYDKDF (reference sequence). There are 15 residues in the CDR3.

This chain joins TRBV28 and TRBJ1-5; 9 bases fit TRBD1. The CDR3 totals 14 residues. CDR1 and CDR2 (germline): MDHEN, SYDVKM. Trimming took 4 bases from V and 7 from J; bases not matched to a gene: 5. The CDR3 is CASSSGTGKQPQHF. In DNA, the CDR3 is TGTGCCAGCAGTTCCGGGACAGGGAAACAGCCCCAGCATTTT. Filled out from reference TRBV28 and TRBJ1-5, the complete variable domain reads DVKVTQSSRYLVKRTGEKVFLECVQDMDHENMFWYRQDPGLGLRLIYFSYDVKMKEKGDIPEGYSVSREKKERFSLILESASTNQTSMYLCASSSGTGKQPQHFGDGTRLSIL.

The V and J genes are TRBV5-4 and TRBJ2-5; weak D call: TRBD1 (6 bases). Per germline, CDR1 SGHNT and CDR2 YYREEE (reference sequence). Trimming stripped 3 bases from V and 0 bases from J, with 15 bases between. This CDR3 region has 16 residues. The CDR3 region has the DNA TGTGCCAGCAGCTCACCCGGGACAAGGTACCAAGAGACCCAGTACTTC. It specifies CASSSPGTRYQETQYF. The full variable domain, with the rest looked up from reference TRBV5-4 and TRBJ2-5, is ETGVTQSPTHLIKTRGQQVTLRCSSQSGHNTVSWYQQALGQGPQFIFQYYREEENGRGNFPPRFSGLQFPNYSSELNVNALELDDSALYLCASSSPGTRYQETQYFGPGTRLLVL.

This chain joins TRBV5-4 and TRBJ2-7; 12 bases match TRBD2. Germline values: CDR1 SGHNT, CDR2 YYREEE (reference sequence). V shed 4 bases and J 10 bases; nucleotides not matched to a gene: 6. This CDR3 contains 13 residues. The CDR3, as DNA: TGTGCCAGCAGCGGCGGGACTAGCGGGTTTCAGTACTTC. It specifies CASSGGTSGFQYF.

The J gene is TRBJ2-1, the V gene TRBV7-6; D gene unclear. The CDR3 contains 12 residues. The germline V gene has CDR1 SGHVS and CDR2 FNYEAQ. V was cut by 5 bases and J by 7 bases, with 9 bases left in between. DNA for the CDR3: TGTGCCAGCAGCCTCCCAGCGAATGAGCAGTTCTTC. It specifies CASSLPANEQFF.

This rearrangement joins TRBV3-1 (or the pseudogene TRBV3-2) to TRBJ2-7; 9 bases map to TRBD2. The CDR3 loop spans 15 amino acids. CDR1 is LGHDT and CDR2 is YNNKEL in the germline V gene (reference sequence). V shed 1 base and J 2 bases; nucleotides not matched to a gene: 3. CDR3 bases: TGTGCCAGCAGCCAAGGGGCGGGGGGGACCTACGAGCAGTACTTC. It encodes CASSQGAGGTYEQYF.

The chain carries TRBV29-1 and TRBJ2-2, with 8 nucleotides matching TRBD1. The CDR3 extends over 15 amino acids. V was pared by 4 bases and J by 0 bases, with 4 bases of the junction left unmatched. Germline assignment: CDR1 SQVTM and CDR2 ANQGSEA. For the CDR3, the DNA is TGCAGCGTTGGGACAGGGTACGCGAACACCGGGGAGCTGTTTTTT. It is translated as CSVGTGYANTGELFF.